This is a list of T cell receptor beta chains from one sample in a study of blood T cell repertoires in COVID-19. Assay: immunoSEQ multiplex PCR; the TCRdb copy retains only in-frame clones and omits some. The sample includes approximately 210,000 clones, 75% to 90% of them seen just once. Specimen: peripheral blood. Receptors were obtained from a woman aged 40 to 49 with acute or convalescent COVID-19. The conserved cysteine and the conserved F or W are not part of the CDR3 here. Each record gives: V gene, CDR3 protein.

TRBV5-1,ASSLDREDNGYT
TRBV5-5,ASSLMGATTEAF
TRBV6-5,ASRLTGRNTEAF
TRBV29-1,SVEGGQAF
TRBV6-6,ASTYPFTGGNTIY
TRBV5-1,ASSSQGQGARVNSPLH
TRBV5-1,ASSFSGGGALDTQY
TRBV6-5,ASVTGGATYNEQF
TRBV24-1,ATSDWGSGGLRDTQY
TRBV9,ASSLRGQETQY
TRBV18,ASSPSQGASGNTIY
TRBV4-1,ASSQPGQGRSNQPQH
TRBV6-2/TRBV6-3,ASSYEWAGLNTEAF
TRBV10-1,ASSETGPAAI
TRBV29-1,SVEAGGRGYGYT
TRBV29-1,SVHEQDREEAF
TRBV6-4,ASSAHSPNSPLH
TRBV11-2,ASSSRGGTGNGNTIY
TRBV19,ASSAGTGGNYGYT
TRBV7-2,ASSGGQGAWTEAF
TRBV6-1,ASSASRTPRGTEAF
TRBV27,ASSLGTAAGANVLT
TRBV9,ASSRYSSTDTQY
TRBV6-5,ASRSGQGGKAF
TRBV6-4,ASSRTGINDSPLH
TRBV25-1,ASSDRQGNQPQH
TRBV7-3,ASSGGRSSYNEQF
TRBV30,AWTPGQGNFGNTIY
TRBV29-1,SPRGLDYNEQF
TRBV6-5,ASSMGQGADGYT
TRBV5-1,ASSAGTSGVSTQY
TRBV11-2,ASSLVSGGSYGYT
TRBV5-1,ASSVQGNTGELF
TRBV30,AWRRDGGNTIY
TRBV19,ASCLFGTATEAF
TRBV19,ARPGTGLSGANVLT
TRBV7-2,ASSGTPGTSTDTQY
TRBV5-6,ASRGLDGYT
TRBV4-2,ASSPGTRNNEQF
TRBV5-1,ASSQGQGSTDTQY
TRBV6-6,ASSLQRGQPQH
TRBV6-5,ASGYRGVYGYT
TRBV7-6,ASSLAGAGSGANVLT
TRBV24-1,ATSDNSQGLYGYT